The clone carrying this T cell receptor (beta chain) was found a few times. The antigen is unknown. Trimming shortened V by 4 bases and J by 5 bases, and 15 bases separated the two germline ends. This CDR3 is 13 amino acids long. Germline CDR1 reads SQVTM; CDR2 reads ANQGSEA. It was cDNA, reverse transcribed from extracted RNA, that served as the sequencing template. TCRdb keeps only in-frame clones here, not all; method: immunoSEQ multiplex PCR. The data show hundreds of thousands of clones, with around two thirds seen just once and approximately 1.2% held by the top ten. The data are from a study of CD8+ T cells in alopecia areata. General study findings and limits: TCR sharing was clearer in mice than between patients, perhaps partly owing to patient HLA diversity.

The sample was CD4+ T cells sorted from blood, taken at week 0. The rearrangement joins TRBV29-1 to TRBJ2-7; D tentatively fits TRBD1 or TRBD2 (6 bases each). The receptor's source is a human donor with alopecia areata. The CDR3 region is CSVGGATVNEQYF. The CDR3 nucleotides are TGCAGCGTTGGGGGGGCCACCGTGAACGAGCAGTACTTC.